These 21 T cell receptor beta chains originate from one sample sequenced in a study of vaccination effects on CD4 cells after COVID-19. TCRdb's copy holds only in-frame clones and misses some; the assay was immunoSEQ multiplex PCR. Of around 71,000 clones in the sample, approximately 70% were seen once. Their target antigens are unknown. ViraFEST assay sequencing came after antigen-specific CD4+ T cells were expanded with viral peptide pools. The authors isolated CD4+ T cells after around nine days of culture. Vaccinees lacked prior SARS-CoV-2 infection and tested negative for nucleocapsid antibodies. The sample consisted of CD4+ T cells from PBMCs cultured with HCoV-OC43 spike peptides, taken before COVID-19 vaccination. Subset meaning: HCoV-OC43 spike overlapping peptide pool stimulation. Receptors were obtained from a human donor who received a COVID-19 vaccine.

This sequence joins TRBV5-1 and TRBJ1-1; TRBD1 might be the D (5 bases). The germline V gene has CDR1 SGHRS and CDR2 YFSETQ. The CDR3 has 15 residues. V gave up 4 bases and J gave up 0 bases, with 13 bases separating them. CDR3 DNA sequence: TGCGCCAGCAGCCTTTTGGACAATGTGAACACTGAAGCTTTCTTT. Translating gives CASSLLDNVNTEAFF.

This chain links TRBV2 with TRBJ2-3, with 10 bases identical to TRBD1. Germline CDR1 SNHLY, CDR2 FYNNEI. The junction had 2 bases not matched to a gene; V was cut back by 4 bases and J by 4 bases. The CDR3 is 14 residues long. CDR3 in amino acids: CASSVGQGADTQYF. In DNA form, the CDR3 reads TGTGCCAGCAGTGTAGGACAGGGGGCAGATACGCAGTATTTT.

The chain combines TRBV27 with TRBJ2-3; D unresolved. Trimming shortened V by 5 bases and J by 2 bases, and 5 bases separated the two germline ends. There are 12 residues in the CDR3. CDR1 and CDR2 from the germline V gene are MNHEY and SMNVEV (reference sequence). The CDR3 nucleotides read TGTGCCAGCAGTACGTTCACAGATACGCAGTATTTT. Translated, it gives CASSTFTDTQYF.

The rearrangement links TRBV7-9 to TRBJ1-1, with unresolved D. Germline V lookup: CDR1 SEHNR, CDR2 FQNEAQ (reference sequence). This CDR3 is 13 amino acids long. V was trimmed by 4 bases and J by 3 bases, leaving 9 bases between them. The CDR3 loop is CASSYDRYTEAFF. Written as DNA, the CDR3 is TGTGCCAGCAGCTACGACCGATACACTGAAGCTTTCTTT.

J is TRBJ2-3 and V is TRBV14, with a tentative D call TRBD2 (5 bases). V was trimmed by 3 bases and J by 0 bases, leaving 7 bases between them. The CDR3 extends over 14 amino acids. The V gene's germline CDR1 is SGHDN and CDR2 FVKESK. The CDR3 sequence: CASSHRRSTDTQYF. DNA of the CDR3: TGTGCCAGCAGCCACCGGAGGAGCACAGATACGCAGTATTTT.

Here the CDR3 reads CASSLSEDYGYTF. The DNA for the CDR3 is TGCGCCAGCAGCCTATCGGAGGACTATGGCTACACCTTC. The chain links TRBV4-3 to TRBJ1-2; D call uncertain. With 4 bases removed from V and 3 bases from J, the gap between germline ends came to 9 bases. The CDR3 loop spans 13 amino acids. Germline CDR1 reads LGHNA; CDR2 reads YSLEER.

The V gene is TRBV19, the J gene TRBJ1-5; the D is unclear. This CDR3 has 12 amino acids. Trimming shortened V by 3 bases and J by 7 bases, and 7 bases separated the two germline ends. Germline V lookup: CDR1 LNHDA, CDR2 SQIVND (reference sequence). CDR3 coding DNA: TGTGCCAGTAGTATTCGGGCACAGCCCCAGCATTTT. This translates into CASSIRAQPQHF.

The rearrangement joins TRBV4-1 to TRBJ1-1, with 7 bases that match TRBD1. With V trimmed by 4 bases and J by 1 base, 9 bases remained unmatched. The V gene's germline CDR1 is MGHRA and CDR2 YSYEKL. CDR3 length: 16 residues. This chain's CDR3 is CASSRNRGERNTEAFF. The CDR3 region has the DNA TGCGCCAGCAGCCGGAACAGGGGAGAGCGGAACACTGAAGCTTTCTTT.

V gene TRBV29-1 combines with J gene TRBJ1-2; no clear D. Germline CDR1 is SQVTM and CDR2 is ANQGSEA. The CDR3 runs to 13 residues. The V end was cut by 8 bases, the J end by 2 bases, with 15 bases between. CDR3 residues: CSSLGEINYGYTF. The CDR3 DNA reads TGCAGCTCACTCGGTGAGATCAACTATGGCTACACCTTC. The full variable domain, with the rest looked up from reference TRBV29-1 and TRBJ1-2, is SAVISQKPSRDICQRGTSLTIQCQVDSQVTMMFWYRQQPGQSLTLIATANQGSEATYESGFVIDKFPISRPNLTFSTLTVSNMSPEDSSIYLCSSLGEINYGYTFGSGTRLTVV.

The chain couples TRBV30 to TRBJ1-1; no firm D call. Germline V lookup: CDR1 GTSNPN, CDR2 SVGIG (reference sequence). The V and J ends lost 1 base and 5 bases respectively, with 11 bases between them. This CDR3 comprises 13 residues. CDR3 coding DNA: TGTGCCTGGAGTGCCCCGGGGAAGACTGAAGCTTTCTTT. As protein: CAWSAPGKTEAFF. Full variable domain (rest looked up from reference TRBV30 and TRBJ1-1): SQTIHQWPATLVQPVGSPLSLECTVEGTSNPNLYWYRQAAGRGLQLLFYSVGIGQISSEVPQNLSASRPQDRQFILSSKKLLLSDSGFYLCAWSAPGKTEAFFGQGTRLTVV.

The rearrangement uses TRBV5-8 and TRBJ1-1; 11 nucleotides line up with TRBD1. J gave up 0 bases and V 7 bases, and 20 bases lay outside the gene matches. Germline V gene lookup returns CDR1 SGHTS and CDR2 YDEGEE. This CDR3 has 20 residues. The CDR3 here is CASPIGQGATYNDLNTEAFF. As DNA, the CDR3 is TGTGCCAGCCCTATCGGACAGGGGGCTACTTACAATGATTTGAACACTGAAGCTTTCTTT.

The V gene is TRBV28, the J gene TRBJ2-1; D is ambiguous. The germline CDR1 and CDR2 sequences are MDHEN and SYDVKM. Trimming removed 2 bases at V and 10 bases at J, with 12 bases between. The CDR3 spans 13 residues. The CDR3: CASSLGSGREQFF. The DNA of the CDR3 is TGTGCCAGCAGTTTAGGTTCCGGGCGGGAGCAGTTCTTC.

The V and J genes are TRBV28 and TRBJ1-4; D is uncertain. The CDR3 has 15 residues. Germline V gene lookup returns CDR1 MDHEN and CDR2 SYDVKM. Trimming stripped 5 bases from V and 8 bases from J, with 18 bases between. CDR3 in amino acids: CASSLGGVQTEKLFF. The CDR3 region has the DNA TGTGCCAGCAGTCTGGGCGGAGTGCAAACCGAAAAACTGTTTTTT.

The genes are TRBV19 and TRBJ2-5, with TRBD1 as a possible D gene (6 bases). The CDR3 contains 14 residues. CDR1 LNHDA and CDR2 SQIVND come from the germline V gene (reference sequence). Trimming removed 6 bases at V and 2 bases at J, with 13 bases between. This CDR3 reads CASSMLGQQETQYF. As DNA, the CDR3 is TGTGCCAGTAGCATGTTAGGACAGCAAGAGACCCAGTACTTC.

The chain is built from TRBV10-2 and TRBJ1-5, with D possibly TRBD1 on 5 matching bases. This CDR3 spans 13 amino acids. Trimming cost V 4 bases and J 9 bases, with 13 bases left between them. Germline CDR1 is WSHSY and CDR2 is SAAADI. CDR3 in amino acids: CASSGTWGRPQHF. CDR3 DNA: TGCGCCAGCAGTGGGACCTGGGGGAGGCCCCAGCATTTT.

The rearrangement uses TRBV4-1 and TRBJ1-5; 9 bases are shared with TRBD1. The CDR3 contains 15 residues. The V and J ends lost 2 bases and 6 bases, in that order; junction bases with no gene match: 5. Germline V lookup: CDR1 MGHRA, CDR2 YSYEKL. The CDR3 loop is CASSQKATGGQPQHF. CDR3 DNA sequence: TGCGCCAGCAGCCAAAAAGCGACAGGGGGTCAGCCCCAGCATTTT.

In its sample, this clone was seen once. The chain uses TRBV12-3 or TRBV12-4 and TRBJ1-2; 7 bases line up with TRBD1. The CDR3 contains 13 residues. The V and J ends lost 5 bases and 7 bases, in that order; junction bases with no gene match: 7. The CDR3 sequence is CASSPRGGVGYTF. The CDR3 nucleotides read TGTGCCAGCAGTCCCAGGGGGGGCGTTGGCTACACCTTC.

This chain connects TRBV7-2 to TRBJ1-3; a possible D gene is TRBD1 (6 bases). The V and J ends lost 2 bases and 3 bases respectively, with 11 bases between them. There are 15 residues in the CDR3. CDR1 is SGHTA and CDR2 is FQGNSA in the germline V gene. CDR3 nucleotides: TGTGCCAGCAGCTTACAGGGGCTGTATGGAAACACCATATATTTT. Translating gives CASSLQGLYGNTIYF.

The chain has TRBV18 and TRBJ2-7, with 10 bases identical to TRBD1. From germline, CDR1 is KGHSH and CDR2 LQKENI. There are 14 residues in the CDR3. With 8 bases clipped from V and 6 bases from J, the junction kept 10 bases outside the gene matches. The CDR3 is CASARTGGAGEQYV. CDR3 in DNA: TGTGCCAGCGCAAGGACAGGGGGTGCGGGCGAGCAGTACGTC.

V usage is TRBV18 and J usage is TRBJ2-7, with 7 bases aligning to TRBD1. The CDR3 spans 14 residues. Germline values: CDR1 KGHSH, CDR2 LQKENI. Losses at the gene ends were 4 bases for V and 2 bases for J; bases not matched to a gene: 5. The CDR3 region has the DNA TGTGCCAGCTCACGGGACAGTAGCCCCTACGAGCAGTACGTC. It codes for CASSRDSSPYEQYV.

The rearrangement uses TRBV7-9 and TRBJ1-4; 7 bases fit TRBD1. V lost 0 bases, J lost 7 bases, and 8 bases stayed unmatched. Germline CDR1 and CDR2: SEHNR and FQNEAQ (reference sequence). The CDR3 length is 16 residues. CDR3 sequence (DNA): TGTGCCAGCAGCTTAGCAAAGCCCGGGACAGCTGAAAAACTGTTTTTT. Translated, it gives CASSLAKPGTAEKLFF.